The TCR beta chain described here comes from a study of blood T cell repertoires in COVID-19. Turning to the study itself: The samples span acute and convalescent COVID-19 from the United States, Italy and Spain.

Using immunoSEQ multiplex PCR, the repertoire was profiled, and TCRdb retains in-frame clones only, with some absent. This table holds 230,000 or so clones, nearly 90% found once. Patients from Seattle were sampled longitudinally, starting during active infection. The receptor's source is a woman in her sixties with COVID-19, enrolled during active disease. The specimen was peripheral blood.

The CDR3 DNA is TGTGCCAGCAGTATCCGACAGGGGGACACCGGGGAGCTGTTTTTT. Its translation is CASSIRQGDTGELFF. The chain joins TRBV6-1 to TRBJ2-2; TRBD1 matches 9 bases. The CDR3 runs to 15 residues. Per germline, CDR1 MNHNS and CDR2 SASEGT. V dropped 5 bases and J dropped 3; count of bases not matched to a gene: 4.